This T cell receptor beta chain was documented in a study of shared clonotypes between healthy human individuals. Study-level findings and limits: In this cohort, only blood was sampled, and tissue repertoires likely differ.

To note about this clone: Its specificity is not known.

CDR1 is SGDLS, CDR2 YYNGEE, per germline. This CDR3 has 18 amino acids. The ends were cut back, 4 bases at V and 4 bases at J, with 23 bases in the middle. Method: immunoSEQ multiplex PCR; TCRdb's copy keeps in-frame clones and lacks some. The sample has approximately 2.1 million clones; over 85% are singletons. The donors, healthy adults who were HIV-negative, had experienced no recent acute infections or vaccinations. The chain employs TRBV9 and TRBJ2-2; TRBD1 is a possible D gene (5 bases). The clonotype was recovered from a young man in good health. Some clones in this sample may be carry-over from other donors' samples. The sequencing input was naive CD4+ T cells from PBMCs. Subset specified: CD45RA+ positively selected. CDR3 residues: CASSLPGRAGPGTGELFF. In nucleotides, the CDR3 is TGTGCCAGCAGCCTTCCAGGACGGGCAGGGCCAGGCACCGGGGAGCTGTTTTTT.